This is a list of T cell receptor beta chains from one sample in a study of T-cell memory formation after mild COVID-19. TCRdb itself ran the 5' RACE reads through MiXCR, one entry per CDR3 protein. The sample includes about 560,000 distinct CDR3 sequences, approximately 21% of them seen just once. Source material: PBMCs or a T cell subset sorted from them (not recorded which). Source of these receptors: an adult woman who had mild COVID-19 (a few samples of this study predate the infection). Cell type and time point are not known. Each CDR3 is given with its conserved first and last residue. A D gene is named only where the DNA matches it firmly. Size is stated for part of the rows, as once, few or many counts, or as a class when the clone is expanded.

TRBV20-1	few	NA	TRBJ1-5	CSATDLLSNQPQHF
TRBV9	few	TRBD2	TRBJ2-3	CASSPRGLAGDHTQYF
TRBV7-8	NA	TRBD1	TRBJ1-1	CASSARGQGRMAFF
TRBV4-1	NA	TRBD2	TRBJ2-7	CASSLSGGAGYEQYF
TRBV12-3/TRBV12-4	NA	NA	TRBJ1-5	CASSFEGGSNQPQHF
TRBV11-2	NA	TRBD1	TRBJ1-1	CASSLVRTGEAFF
TRBV12-3/TRBV12-4	NA	NA	TRBJ2-1	CASMAGASYNEQFF
TRBV12-3/TRBV12-4	NA	NA	TRBJ1-6	CASRLTGTHDSPLHF
TRBV12-3/TRBV12-4	few	NA	TRBJ2-1	CASSLKQGGKSSYNEQFF
TRBV24-1	few	NA	TRBJ1-2	CATSDFGQAYGYTF
TRBV20-1	few	NA	TRBJ1-4	CSAPSRWGTSEKLFF
TRBV4-3	few	NA	TRBJ2-7	CASSQDQGSEAYEQYF
TRBV5-4	NA	TRBD1	TRBJ2-6	CASSPVAGTGGSGANVLTF
TRBV20-1	few	TRBD2	TRBJ2-1	CSAIGLAGFNEQFF
TRBV29-1	few	NA	TRBJ2-3	CSVEMGGAPDTQYF
TRBV5-1	NA	TRBD1	TRBJ2-1	CASSAGQALAFLDF
TRBV27	few	NA	TRBJ2-6	CASRPGSSGANVLTF
TRBV24-1	NA	NA	TRBJ1-1	CATSGQPGTEAFF